This T cell receptor (beta chain) was found in a study of blood T cell repertoires in COVID-19 (dated by TCRdb to 2020 to 2022). With regard to the full study: The collaborator samples originated in the United States, Italy and Spain and spanned the acute and convalescent phases of COVID-19. The prospective study material was composed of cDNA or gDNA derived from T cells, B-cell-depleted T cells, or PBMCs. The repertoires were made available in a free public database intended to serve as a resource for research on the immune response to SARS-CoV-2. Sample metadata almost always included a de-identified subject ID, COVID-19 status, age in years and sex. The samples were drawn from two sources: the first 160 participants of the ongoing ImmuneRACE study, and fewer than 1,500 subjects contributed by 6 global collaborators. Where available, HLA class I and class II types were obtained from metadata supplied by the sample provider rather than from assay-based typing. The dataset comprised deeply sampled blood TCRbeta repertoires from subjects exposed to, actively infected with, or recovered from COVID-19.

TCRbeta CDR3 regions were amplified from genomic DNA by means of the immunoSEQ Assay, a bias-controlled multiplex PCR. In the paper's pipeline: The number of nucleated cells in each sample was estimated by amplification of reference gene primers within the assay. To quantify the absolute abundance of each unique TCRbeta CDR3 rearrangement, sequence reads were collapsed and filtered. For each sample, productive Simpson clonality was calculated by taking the square root of Simpson's diversity index across productive rearrangements. TCRdb carries this immuneACCESS record with in-frame sequences only. Its versions omit some clonotypes, under half of them owing to an unresolved V gene in the studies checked, with the rest unexplained. V and J calls plus clone size are reproduced from that table; the DNA served to infer D and trimming. This sample has around 130,000 clones in its table, and roughly 89% of those were observed once. The ten largest clones add up to about 2% of the sample.

The collaborating institutions used their own protocols to collect whole blood in K2EDTA tubes. For TCRbeta analysis, collaborator samples were shipped as frozen whole blood, as isolated PBMCs, or as DNA extracted from either sample type. Results and caveats for the whole study, not just this receptor: Clinical and demographic metadata were provided uncurated, with the amount varying by source and participant.

Of note for this clone: This clone's antigen is unknown. Base qualities are not at hand, and no much larger clone is one base apart.

The receptor's source is a woman in her forties or fifties with acute or convalescent COVID-19. Material: peripheral blood.

This receptor carries the CDR3 CASSPDSLSYEQYF. The sequence in DNA is TGTGCCAGCAGTCCGGACAGTCTCTCCTACGAGCAGTACTTC. This receptor chain uses TRBV6-6 and TRBJ2-7; D gene: possibly TRBD1, on 6 matching bases. From a lookup of the germline V gene (reference sequence), CDR1 and CDR2 are MNHNY and SVGAGI. The CDR3 contains 14 residues, cysteine and phenylalanine counted. Of all the DNA, just the CDR3 is kept, 42 bases in frame from base 1. V is reduced by 5 bases and J by 0 bases, leaving a spacing of 11 bases between them.